Listed below are T cell receptor beta chains from one sample, sequenced in a study of cytomegalovirus exposure and HLA in healthy donors. TCRdb keeps only in-frame clones here, not all; method: immunoSEQ multiplex PCR. Altogether tens of thousands of clones are present, approximately 80% being singletons, with the ten largest covering more than 3%. The sample comprised PBMCs. These receptor sequences come from a man aged 25 to 45 in good health and CMV-seropositive. CDR3s include the opening cysteine and the closing phenylalanine or tryptophan. Fields, in order: D gene, J gene, V gene, clone size, CDR3 protein, CDR3 DNA. The D gene is left open where the match is weak. Part of the rows lack a size; the others show once, few, many or a class for expanded clones.

d_call: TRBD1
j_call: TRBJ1-3
v_call: TRBV5-4
clone_size: -
cdr3_aa: CASSLTGGLASGNTIYF
cdr3_nt: TGTGCCAGCAGCTTAACAGGGGGCCTCGCCTCTGGAAACACCATATATTTT

d_call: TRBD1
j_call: TRBJ2-7
v_call: TRBV28
clone_size: few
cdr3_aa: CASSLPTGPHEQYF
cdr3_nt: TGTGCCAGCAGTCTACCGACAGGGCCCCACGAGCAGTACTTC

d_call: -
j_call: TRBJ1-2
v_call: TRBV6-5
clone_size: few
cdr3_aa: CASSQLQDINYGYTF
cdr3_nt: TGTGCCAGCAGTCAGTTACAGGACATAAACTATGGCTACACCTTC

d_call: -
j_call: TRBJ1-2
v_call: TRBV30
clone_size: -
cdr3_aa: CACQGLAGYTF
cdr3_nt: TGTGCCTGCCAGGGACTCGCTGGCTACACCTTC

d_call: -
j_call: TRBJ2-1
v_call: TRBV6-5
clone_size: few
cdr3_aa: CAISEGYEQFF
cdr3_nt: TGTGCCATCAGTGAGGGCTATGAGCAGTTCTTC

d_call: -
j_call: TRBJ2-1
v_call: TRBV7-6
clone_size: -
cdr3_aa: CASSHGIGDNEQFF
cdr3_nt: TGTGCCAGCAGCCACGGAATAGGGGACAATGAGCAGTTCTTC

d_call: -
j_call: TRBJ1-4
v_call: TRBV14
clone_size: few
cdr3_aa: CASSQDLGRRRNEKLFF
cdr3_nt: TGTGCCAGCAGCCAAGATCTGGGGAGGAGGCGCAATGAAAAACTGTTTTTT

d_call: TRBD2
j_call: TRBJ2-5
v_call: TRBV30
clone_size: -
cdr3_aa: CAWSVGTSGGQTQYF
cdr3_nt: TGTGCCTGGAGTGTTGGGACTAGCGGGGGTCAGACCCAGTACTTC

d_call: -
j_call: TRBJ1-5
v_call: TRBV19
clone_size: -
cdr3_aa: CASSKQGYQPQHF
cdr3_nt: TGTGCCAGTAGTAAACAGGGTTATCAGCCCCAGCATTTT

d_call: TRBD1
j_call: TRBJ1-6
v_call: TRBV5-1
clone_size: -
cdr3_aa: CASSWDRPGNSPLHF
cdr3_nt: TGCGCCAGCAGCTGGGACAGGCCCGGGAATTCACCCCTCCACTTT

d_call: TRBD2
j_call: TRBJ2-7
v_call: TRBV28
clone_size: -
cdr3_aa: CASRLQAGGPVEQYF
cdr3_nt: TGTGCCAGCAGACTACAAGCGGGAGGGCCAGTCGAGCAGTACTTC

d_call: -
j_call: TRBJ1-6
v_call: TRBV27
clone_size: -
cdr3_aa: CASSFTGVSYNSPLHF
cdr3_nt: TGTGCCAGCAGTTTTACAGGTGTCTCCTATAATTCACCCCTCCACTTT

d_call: TRBD1
j_call: TRBJ1-6
v_call: TRBV30
clone_size: -
cdr3_aa: CAWSRDRAYNSPLHF
cdr3_nt: TGTGCCTGGAGTAGAGACAGGGCCTATAATTCACCCCTCCACTTT

d_call: TRBD1
j_call: TRBJ2-2
v_call: TRBV28
clone_size: -
cdr3_aa: CASSLPTGPRELFF
cdr3_nt: TGTGCCAGCAGTTTACCGACAGGGCCGAGGGAGCTGTTTTTT

d_call: TRBD2
j_call: TRBJ2-5
v_call: TRBV15
clone_size: -
cdr3_aa: CATSRVRGLAGAGETQYF
cdr3_nt: TGTGCCACCAGCAGAGTCCGAGGACTAGCGGGAGCTGGGGAGACCCAGTACTTC

d_call: TRBD2
j_call: TRBJ2-5
v_call: TRBV28
clone_size: -
cdr3_aa: CASSFQAGETQYF
cdr3_nt: TGTGCCAGCAGTTTCCAAGCGGGGGAGACCCAGTACTTC

d_call: TRBD1
j_call: TRBJ1-4
v_call: TRBV30
clone_size: -
cdr3_aa: CAWSVGQGATNEKLFF
cdr3_nt: TGTGCCTGGAGTGTGGGACAGGGGGCAACTAATGAAAAACTGTTTTTT